The 20 T cell receptor beta chains given below trace back to one sample, sequenced in a study of blood T cell repertoires in COVID-19. Assay used: immunoSEQ multiplex PCR; TCRdb lists only in-frame clones, some missing. Here the sample spans around 100,000 clones, around 82% being singletons. Sequenced material: peripheral blood. The receptor source for this set is a human donor in a cohort sampled during active or convalescent COVID-19.

The chain joins TRBV6-2 or TRBV6-3 to TRBJ1-5; no definite D call. Germline V lookup: CDR1 MNHEY, CDR2 SVGEGT. The CDR3 extends over 13 amino acids. The V and J ends lost 3 bases and 4 bases respectively, with 7 bases between them. The CDR3 region has the DNA TGTGCCAGCAGTTATAGGGAGAATCAGCCCCAGCATTTT. Translation: CASSYRENQPQHF.

V is TRBV10-3 and J is TRBJ1-4, with a tentative D call TRBD1 (6 bases). Germline loops: CDR1 ENHRY, CDR2 SYGVKD. V was cut by 5 bases and J by 5 bases, with 12 bases left in between. The CDR3 consists of 14 residues. CDR3 amino acids: CAISQGLGNEKLFF. The DNA of the CDR3 is TGTGCCATCAGTCAGGGGCTAGGAAATGAAAAACTGTTTTTT.

Only a few counts were recorded for this clone. V is TRBV2 and J is TRBJ1-2, with 7 bases identical to TRBD1. The V gene's germline CDR1 is SNHLY and CDR2 FYNNEI. Unmatched junction bases numbered 7, after V lost 7 bases and J lost 2 bases. This CDR3 has 14 residues. DNA for the CDR3: TGTGCCAGCACCAGACGGGACAGCAACTATGGCTACACCTTC. It is translated as CASTRRDSNYGYTF.

The V and J genes are TRBV4-1 and TRBJ2-4, with a weak D call TRBD1 (6 bases). From germline, CDR1 is MGHRA and CDR2 YSYEKL. CDR3 length: 17 residues. The V and J ends lost 0 bases and 1 base respectively, with 13 bases between them. CDR3 amino acids: CASSQDGQSLAKNIQYF. The CDR3 nucleotides read TGCGCCAGCAGCCAAGATGGACAGTCGCTTGCCAAAAACATTCAGTACTTC.

The chain joins TRBV6-5 to TRBJ2-2, with D possibly being TRBD2 (6 bases). Trimming cost V 7 bases and J 6 bases, with 15 bases left between them. Looked up from germline, CDR1 is MNHEY and CDR2 is SVGAGI. The CDR3 length is 14 residues. CDR3 in DNA: TGTGCCAGCAACGCGATGGGGGGTCCCGGGGAGCTGTTTTTT. Protein product: CASNAMGGPGELFF.

The gene calls are TRBV4-2 and TRBJ2-3, with a possible D match to TRBD1 (5 bases). With 0 bases removed from V and 8 bases from J, the gap between germline ends came to 15 bases. Germline V gives CDR1 LGHNA, CDR2 YNFKEQ. This CDR3 region has 15 residues. CDR3 region: CASSQDRGPQGTQYF. In nucleotides, the CDR3 is TGTGCCAGCAGCCAAGATAGGGGCCCGCAGGGTACGCAGTATTTT.

The chain is built from TRBV7-3 and TRBJ2-2; 8 bases agree with TRBD2. The CDR3 has 17 residues. Germline lookup yields CDR1 SGHTA and CDR2 FQGTGA. V lost 5 bases to trimming and J lost 4 bases; unmatched junction nucleotides: 12. The CDR3 loop is CASSPPAGGLGTGELFF. DNA of the CDR3: TGTGCCAGCAGCCCCCCGGCGGGGGGACTGGGCACCGGGGAGCTGTTTTTT.

The V call is TRBV30, the J call TRBJ2-7; 7 bases align to TRBD2. The CDR3 totals 16 residues. CDR1 GTSNPN and CDR2 SVGIG come from the germline V gene (reference sequence). V was clipped by 1 base and J by 12 bases; unmatched bases: 21. The chain's CDR3 is CAWSEELLAFRPRVYF. CDR3 in DNA: TGTGCCTGGAGTGAGGAGTTACTAGCGTTTCGCCCGAGGGTGTACTTC.

This clone was observed at least ten times. V gene TRBV2 combines with J gene TRBJ2-5, with 12 bases that match TRBD1. Per germline, CDR1 SNHLY and CDR2 FYNNEI. The CDR3 is 14 residues long. Losses at the gene ends were 6 bases for V and 5 bases for J; bases not matched to a gene: 4. The CDR3 region has the DNA TGTGCCAGCAGGGGGACAGGGGGCACCGAGACCCAGTACTTC. Its protein product is CASRGTGGTETQYF. Full variable domain (remainder filled in from reference TRBV2 and TRBJ2-5): EPEVTQTPSHQVTQMGQEVILRCVPISNHLYFYWYRQILGQKVEFLVSFYNNEISEKSEIFDDQFSVERPDGSNFTLKIRSTKLEDSAMYFCASRGTGGTETQYFGPGTRLLVL.

This chain links TRBV2 with TRBJ1-5; 7 bases are a match to TRBD1. Germline values: CDR1 SNHLY, CDR2 FYNNEI. Unmatched junction bases numbered 2, after V lost 6 bases and J lost 12 bases. The CDR3 has 10 amino acids. The CDR3 sequence is CASRGQDQHF. As DNA, the CDR3 is TGTGCCAGCAGAGGACAGGACCAGCATTTT.

This clone was picked up one time. The chain employs TRBV27 and TRBJ1-6, with 7 bases lining up with TRBD1. The CDR3 consists of 15 residues. Germline CDR1 MNHEY, CDR2 SMNVEV (reference sequence). V lost 5 bases and J lost 14; bases outside the gene matches: 15. CDR3 sequence: CASSIGTAGGGSLHF. In DNA form, the CDR3 reads TGTGCCAGCAGTATCGGGACAGCCGGGGGGGGATCCCTCCACTTT.

V usage is TRBV7-3 and J usage is TRBJ1-1; no clear D. This CDR3 region has 15 residues. Germline V gives CDR1 SGHTA, CDR2 FQGTGA. Trimming stripped 1 base from V and 5 bases from J, with 14 bases between. The CDR3 is CASSLMGSGRTEAFF. CDR3 bases: TGTGCCAGCAGCTTAATGGGTAGCGGAAGGACTGAAGCTTTCTTT. Looking up the rest from reference TRBV7-3 and TRBJ1-1 gives the full variable domain: GAGVSQTPSNKVTEKGKYVELRCDPISGHTALYWYRQSLGQGPEFLIYFQGTGAADDSGLPNDRFFAVRPEGSVSTLKIQRTERGDSAVYLCASSLMGSGRTEAFFGQGTRLTVV.

This clone was observed a handful of times. The V and J genes are TRBV4-3 and TRBJ2-2; D might be TRBD2 (6 bases). Germline lookup yields CDR1 LGHNA and CDR2 YSLEER. The CDR3 has 17 amino acids. The V gene lost 5 bases and the J gene lost 4 bases, with 20 bases spanning the gap. The CDR3 region is CASSGGSGLRGTGELFF. DNA of the CDR3: TGCGCCAGCAGCGGGGGGTCGGGGCTCCGCGGCACCGGGGAGCTGTTTTTT.

This clone was counted between two and nine times. V is TRBV3-1 (or the pseudogene TRBV3-2) and J is TRBJ2-5; 10 bases are shared with TRBD1. The CDR3 runs 15 residues. Germline V gene sequence: CDR1 LGHDT, CDR2 YNNKEL (reference sequence). With 1 base clipped from V and 5 bases from J, the junction kept 4 bases outside the gene matches. CDR3 in amino acids: CASSQGETGGETQYF. The CDR3 coding sequence is TGTGCCAGCAGCCAAGGGGAGACAGGGGGCGAGACCCAGTACTTC.

The chain recombines TRBV6-1 with TRBJ1-6; perhaps TRBD1 as D (5 bases). The germline V gene has CDR1 MNHNS and CDR2 SASEGT. The CDR3 runs 13 residues. The V end lost 2 bases, the J end lost 14 bases, and 13 bases lay between the germline ends. CDR3 nucleotides: TGTGCCAGCAGTGAATCAGGGAGGGCGGCCCTCCACTTT. As protein: CASSESGRAALHF.

The rearrangement links TRBV5-6 to TRBJ1-1; 12 nucleotides match TRBD1. CDR1 is SGHDT, CDR2 YYEEEE, per germline. Trimming removed 4 bases from V and 1 base from J; junction bases left unmatched: 5. CDR3 length: 16 residues. The CDR3 loop is CASSPGTGGPNTEAFF. Written as DNA, the CDR3 is TGTGCCAGCAGCCCCGGGACAGGGGGCCCGAACACTGAAGCTTTCTTT.

The chain couples TRBV9 to TRBJ2-1; 9 nucleotides match TRBD2. The germline gives CDR1 SGDLS, CDR2 YYNGEE. This CDR3 comprises 17 residues. Trimming took 4 bases from V and 7 from J; bases not matched to a gene: 15. As DNA, the CDR3 is TGTGCCAGCAGCCCGCGGGTAGCGGGGGCCCCAGATAATGAGCAGTTCTTC. Residues: CASSPRVAGAPDNEQFF.

The rearrangement links TRBV10-2 to TRBJ2-1; D is possibly TRBD2 (6 bases). In germline, CDR1 is WSHSY, CDR2 SAAADI. Between the trimmed V and J ends, which lost 8 bases and 3 bases, there was a span of 11 bases. The CDR3 length is 13 residues. This chain's CDR3 is CASEGGGYNEQFF. Written as DNA, the CDR3 is TGCGCCAGCGAGGGAGGCGGCTACAATGAGCAGTTCTTC.

The chain carries TRBV5-6 and TRBJ1-1, with TRBD1 as a possible D gene (5 bases). The germline V gene has CDR1 SGHDT and CDR2 YYEEEE. Deletions cut 2 bases from V and 1 base from J, with 12 bases between. The CDR3 spans 15 residues. The CDR3 coding sequence is TGTGCCAGCAGCTTTCGGGGGAGTACGAACACTGAAGCTTTCTTT. Amino acids: CASSFRGSTNTEAFF.

V gene TRBV3-1 (or the pseudogene TRBV3-2) combines with J gene TRBJ1-4; D is undetermined. Germline V gene sequence: CDR1 LGHDT, CDR2 YNNKEL (reference sequence). Trimming took off 0 bases at V and 10 bases at J, with 15 bases between the two ends. CDR3 length equals 15 residues. The CDR3 DNA reads as TGTGCCAGCAGCCAAGAAGGAGGGCTTTCGAGAAAACTGTTTTTT. Protein: CASSQEGGLSRKLFF.